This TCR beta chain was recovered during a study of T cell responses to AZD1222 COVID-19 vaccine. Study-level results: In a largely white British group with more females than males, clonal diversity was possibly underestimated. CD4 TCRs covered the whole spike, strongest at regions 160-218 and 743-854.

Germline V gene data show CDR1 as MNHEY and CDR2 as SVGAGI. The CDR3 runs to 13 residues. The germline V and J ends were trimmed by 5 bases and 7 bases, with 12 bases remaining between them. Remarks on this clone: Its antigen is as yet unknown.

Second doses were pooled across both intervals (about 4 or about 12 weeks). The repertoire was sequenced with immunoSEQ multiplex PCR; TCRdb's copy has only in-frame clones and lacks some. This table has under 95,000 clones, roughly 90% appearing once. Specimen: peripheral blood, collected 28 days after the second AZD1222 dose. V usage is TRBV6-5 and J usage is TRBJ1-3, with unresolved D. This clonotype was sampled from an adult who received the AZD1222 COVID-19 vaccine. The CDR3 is CASSRILGNTIYF. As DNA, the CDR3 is TGTGCCAGCAGTCGAATCCTGGGGAACACCATATATTTT.